This TCR beta chain was found in a study of T cell changes during pregnancy in multiple sclerosis. CDR3 size: 16 residues. V was shortened by 6 bases and J by 1 base, with 19 bases between the two germline ends. The germline V gene encodes CDR1 SGHKS and CDR2 YYEKEE (reference sequence). Some clones are missing from TCRdb's copy, which holds only in-frame ones; the method was immunoSEQ multiplex PCR. The data show 77,000 or so clones, 93% seen once. This sample comprised peripheral blood, obtained in the second trimester of pregnancy. The rearrangement links TRBV5-5 to TRBJ1-2; possible D gene TRBD1, 5 bases. The source is a female donor in good health, enrolled as a control in a pregnancy study. The CDR3 here is CASILRGSRSNYGYTF. The CDR3 region has the DNA TGTGCCAGCATTTTACGGGGGTCTAGGAGTAACTATGGCTACACCTTC.